The 8 T cell receptor beta chains presented below share a single source sample, sequenced in a study of cytomegalovirus exposure and HLA in healthy donors. The PCR made use of 60 Vbeta and 13 Jbeta primers. Libraries were prepared by immunoSEQ multiplex PCR; TCRdb keeps only in-frame clonotypes and omits some of them. The data contain around 210,000 clones, about 85% of them singletons. The sequencing input was PBMCs. These receptors all stem from a girl aged 2 to 10 in good health and CMV-seronegative.

CDR3 DNA sequence: TGTGCCAGCAAGTCAGGGTATGAAAAAGGGGCCAACGTCCTGACTTTC. Residues: CASKSGYEKGANVLTF. V usage is TRBV2 and J usage is TRBJ2-6; possibly TRBD1 for D (5 bases). The CDR3 totals 16 residues. Trimming removed 7 bases from V and 4 bases from J, with 17 bases in between. CDR1 is SNHLY, CDR2 FYNNEI, per germline.

The chain uses TRBV10-2 and TRBJ2-7; D unresolved. Germline V gene data show CDR1 as WSHSY and CDR2 as SAAADI. V dropped 8 bases and J dropped 5 bases, with 16 bases sitting between them. The CDR3 covers 13 residues. CDR3 protein: CASQLFWADEQYF. In DNA, the CDR3 is TGCGCCAGCCAACTTTTTTGGGCCGACGAGCAGTACTTC.

This chain uses TRBV30 with TRBJ1-3; D not resolved. CDR1 and CDR2 from the germline V gene are GTSNPN and SVGIG (reference sequence). This CDR3 has 15 residues. The V and J ends lost 4 bases and 3 bases respectively, with 16 bases between them. Written as DNA, the CDR3 is TGTGCCTGGACTATAAGTAATTCTTATGGAAACACCATATATTTT. Its translation: CAWTISNSYGNTIYF.

The chain couples TRBV2 to TRBJ1-6; TRBD1 matches at 10 bases. The V gene end was trimmed by 5 bases and the J gene end by 9 bases; junction bases not matched to a gene: 7. The CDR3 totals 15 residues. Germline-derived CDR1 and CDR2 are SNHLY and FYNNEI. The CDR3 sequence: CASSISRTGGSPLHF. The DNA of the CDR3 is TGTGCCAGCAGTATTTCGAGGACAGGGGGTTCACCCCTCCACTTT.

This sequence joins TRBV6-1 and TRBJ2-7; TRBD2 matches at 8 bases. With 7 bases clipped from V and 3 bases from J, the junction kept 8 bases outside the gene matches. Germline V CDR1 and CDR2: MNHNS, SASEGT. The length of the CDR3 is 14 residues. The CDR3 reads CASTPGGEIYEQYF. In DNA, the CDR3 is TGTGCCAGCACTCCGGGGGGGGAAATCTACGAGCAGTACTTC.

The chain couples TRBV27 to TRBJ2-1, with D possibly matching TRBD2 (6 bases). CDR1 MNHEY and CDR2 SMNVEV come from the germline V gene (reference sequence). Trimming shortened V by 5 bases and J by 6 bases, and 23 bases separated the two germline ends. CDR3 length: 17 residues. CDR3 in DNA: TGTGCCAGCAGTCCTAGCCTGCTAGCGCGAGGAGCCAATGAGCAGTTCTTC. Protein product: CASSPSLLARGANEQFF.

J is TRBJ2-7 and V is TRBV7-9, with 10 bases lining up with TRBD2. Germline loops: CDR1 SEHNR, CDR2 FQNEAQ (reference sequence). The CDR3 is 15 residues long. With 5 bases clipped from V and 5 bases from J, the junction kept 9 bases outside the gene matches. This CDR3 is CASSASSGSWDEQYF. The DNA for the CDR3 is TGTGCCAGCAGCGCGTCTAGCGGGAGCTGGGACGAGCAGTACTTC.

CDR3 sequence: CASSESQGDRQFF. CDR3 in DNA: TGCGCCAGCAGTGAGTCCCAGGGGGACAGGCAGTTCTTC. V and J are TRBV10-1 and TRBJ2-1; 7 bases fit TRBD1. The CDR3 contains 13 residues. Trimming removed 0 bases from V and 12 bases from J; junction bases left unmatched: 5. CDR1 is WNHNN and CDR2 is SYGVQD in the germline V gene (reference sequence).